This T cell receptor (beta chain) was captured in a study of lymphopenia after photon versus proton radiotherapy (dated by TCRdb to between 2018 and 2021). Describing the broader study: The study compared the immunological effects of photon versus proton radiation therapy in patients with gastrointestinal tumors who developed high-grade lymphopenia. The goal of the study was to describe how the two radiation modalities differ in their effects on the immune system. The roughly 21 patients in the cohort had gastrointestinal tumors, were treated with either photon or proton therapy, and subsequently developed lymphopenia. The paper as a whole reports these results and caveats: Across the cohort, an inverse correlation was found between a larger post-nadir drop in TCR diversity and overall survival time among patients who died. Once the lymphocyte count had reached its nadir, the repertoires of photon-treated patients showed oligoclonal expansion, particularly of CD8+ Temra cells, and this expansion drove the decline in diversity. The survival association was assessed only in patients who died, and better survival with proton therapy was presented by the authors as a possibility rather than a demonstrated result. During treatment, patients who received photon therapy lost naive T cells and TCR diversity and gained effector/memory populations, whereas patients who received proton therapy remained relatively stable.

Worth noting for this clone: No antigen is known for it. No base qualities exist here, and no much larger clone lies one base off it.

Via the germline V gene, CDR1 is SGHDT and CDR2 YYEEEE. The CDR3 goes from the cysteine to the phenylalanine over 14 residues. This entry keeps only the CDR3 DNA: 42 bases, framed from base 1. Preparation of the library involved the immunoSEQ multiplex PCR assay. T cell repertoires were profiled with deep sequencing of rearranged TCR beta loci together with multiparametric flow cytometry. The clones in this table, taken by TCRdb from immuneACCESS, are in-frame only. Not every clone is retained; where verified, under half of the shortfall comes from an unresolved V gene, and the cause of the rest is unknown. For this sample there are 53,000 or so clones; about four fifths appear just once. About 29% of the sample goes to the ten largest clones.

The V and J genes are TRBV5-6 and TRBJ2-5; TRBD2 aligns with 8 central bases. The J call may be in error: the DNA end matches TRBJ2-7 better. Sequenced material: peripheral blood, taken from a patient treated with photon-based radiotherapy. The receptor was isolated from a man aged 45 to 65 with gastric cancer. The bases read TGTGCCAGCAGCGGTAGCGGGGAACCCTACGAGCAGTACTTC. Its coded protein is CASSGSGEPYEQYF.